This T cell receptor beta chain was recorded in a study of cytomegalovirus exposure and HLA in healthy donors. Study findings and constraints: For most TCR sequences rarity was the rule, although some public TCRs occurred in many donors.

The CDR3 runs to 13 residues. Germline loops: CDR1 LNHDA, CDR2 SQIVND (reference sequence). The V gene lost 7 bases and the J gene lost 11 bases, with 20 bases spanning the gap. Notes on this clone: Antigen: not known.

PCR primers comprised 60 Vbeta and 13 Jbeta primers. TCRdb keeps only in-frame clones here, not all; method: immunoSEQ multiplex PCR. The table lists under 150,000 clones, roughly 80% of them singletons, with 5.4% in the top ten. The origin of this receptor is a young woman in good health and CMV-seropositive. Sequenced: PBMCs. The chain has TRBV19 and TRBJ1-1; TRBD1 is a possible D gene (6 bases). CDR3 protein: CASTADGRGVAFF. The CDR3, as DNA: TGTGCCAGTACCGCCGACGGGAGGGGGGTGGCTTTCTTT.